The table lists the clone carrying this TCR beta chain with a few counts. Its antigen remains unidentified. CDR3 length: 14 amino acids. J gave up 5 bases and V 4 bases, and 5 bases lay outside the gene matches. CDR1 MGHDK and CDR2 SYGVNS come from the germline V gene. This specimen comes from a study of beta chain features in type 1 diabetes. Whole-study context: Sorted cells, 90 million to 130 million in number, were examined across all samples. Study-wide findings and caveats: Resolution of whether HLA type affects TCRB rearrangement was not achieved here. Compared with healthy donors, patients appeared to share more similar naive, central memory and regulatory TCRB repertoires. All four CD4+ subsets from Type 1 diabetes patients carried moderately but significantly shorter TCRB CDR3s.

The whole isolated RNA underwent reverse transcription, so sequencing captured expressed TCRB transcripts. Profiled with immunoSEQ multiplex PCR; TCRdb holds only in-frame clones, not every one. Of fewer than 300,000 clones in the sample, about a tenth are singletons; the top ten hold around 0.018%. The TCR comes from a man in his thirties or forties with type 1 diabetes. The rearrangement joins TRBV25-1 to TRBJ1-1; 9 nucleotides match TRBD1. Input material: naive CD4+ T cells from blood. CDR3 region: CASSVQGARTEAFF. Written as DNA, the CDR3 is TGTGCCAGCAGTGTACAGGGGGCGAGAACTGAAGCTTTCTTT.